A selection of T cell receptor beta chains follows, all from one sample in a study of regulatory T cells in long-lasting Graves disease. In TCRdb, the multiplex PCR reads were re-called with MiXCR into one record per CDR3 protein. The data show over 450,000 distinct CDR3 sequences, 20% to 25% seen once. The sequences come from peripheral blood mononuclear cells (PBMCs), collected when the disease was refractory, from a patient treated with antithyroid drugs. The receptors stem from a female donor with Graves disease. Both conserved end residues are part of each CDR3. The D gene is left open where the match is weak. A clone size is listed for some rows: how often the clone was seen (once, few, many), or a class if it is expanded.

J gene: TRBJ1-4; V gene: TRBV20-1; D gene: -; clone size: few; CDR3 protein: CSARTSPSRLFF; CDR3 DNA: TGCAGTGCTAGGACATCACCATCACGACTGTTTTTT
J gene: TRBJ2-7; V gene: TRBV3-1; D gene: -; clone size: few; CDR3 protein: CASSQGLFRYEQYF; CDR3 DNA: TGTGCCAGCAGCCAAGGGCTTTTCCGCTACGAGCAGTACTTC
J gene: TRBJ1-1; V gene: TRBV10-3; D gene: -; clone size: -; CDR3 protein: CAIKGRDTEAFF; CDR3 DNA: TGTGCCATCAAGGGGAGGGACACTGAAGCTTTCTTT
J gene: TRBJ2-3; V gene: TRBV24-1; D gene: -; clone size: many; CDR3 protein: CATSGVDTDTQYF; CDR3 DNA: TGTGCCACCAGTGGGGTGGACACAGATACGCAGTATTTT
J gene: TRBJ1-2; V gene: TRBV7-2; D gene: -; clone size: many; CDR3 protein: CASSLAGKYSGYTF; CDR3 DNA: TGTGCCAGCAGCTTAGCGGGGAAGTACTCAGGCTACACCTTC
J gene: TRBJ2-5; V gene: TRBV11-2; D gene: -; clone size: many; CDR3 protein: CASSSIREETQYF; CDR3 DNA: TGTGCCAGCAGCTCGATCAGAGAGGAGACCCAGTACTTC
J gene: TRBJ1-5; V gene: TRBV24-1; D gene: TRBD1; clone size: many; CDR3 protein: CATSDLRRDSDTNQPQHF; CDR3 DNA: TGTGCCACCAGTGATTTGAGGAGGGACAGCGACACCAATCAGCCCCAGCATTTT
J gene: TRBJ1-2; V gene: TRBV20-1; D gene: TRBD1; clone size: -; CDR3 protein: CSARDRFGQGGDGYTF; CDR3 DNA: TGCAGTGCTAGAGATAGGTTTGGACAGGGAGGAGATGGCTACACCTTC
J gene: TRBJ1-5; V gene: TRBV28; D gene: TRBD1; clone size: many; CDR3 protein: CASSLPGQGLRHF; CDR3 DNA: TGTGCCAGCAGTTTACCGGGACAGGGGCTGCGGCATTTT
J gene: TRBJ1-2; V gene: TRBV12-3/TRBV12-4; D gene: TRBD1; clone size: -; CDR3 protein: CASSLTGQGRYGYTF; CDR3 DNA: TGTGCCAGCAGTTTAACTGGACAGGGCCGCTATGGCTACACCTTC
J gene: TRBJ2-7; V gene: TRBV28; D gene: -; clone size: many; CDR3 protein: CASSFDQEEASYEQYF; CDR3 DNA: TGTGCCAGCAGCTTCGACCAAGAAGAAGCCTCCTACGAGCAGTACTTC
J gene: TRBJ2-5; V gene: TRBV5-1; D gene: TRBD1; clone size: few; CDR3 protein: CASSWGQGARETQYF; CDR3 DNA: TGCGCCAGCAGCTGGGGTCAGGGGGCTAGAGAGACCCAGTACTTC
J gene: TRBJ2-2; V gene: TRBV7-2; D gene: TRBD2; clone size: few; CDR3 protein: CASSPTGLALTGELFF; CDR3 DNA: TGTGCCAGCAGCCCGACGGGACTAGCGTTGACCGGGGAGCTGTTTTTT
J gene: TRBJ1-1; V gene: TRBV6-1; D gene: -; clone size: many; CDR3 protein: CASRGTGVGELEAFF; CDR3 DNA: TGTGCCAGCAGGGGCACGGGGGTGGGGGAGTTAGAAGCTTTCTTT
J gene: TRBJ1-1; V gene: TRBV7-2; D gene: -; clone size: many; CDR3 protein: CASSFIPAWTEAFF; CDR3 DNA: TGTGCCAGCAGCTTTATCCCCGCATGGACTGAAGCTTTCTTT
J gene: TRBJ1-3; V gene: TRBV11-2; D gene: -; clone size: many; CDR3 protein: CASSSNRDIGNTIYF; CDR3 DNA: TGTGCCAGCAGCTCTAACCGGGACATCGGAAACACCATATATTTT
J gene: TRBJ2-5; V gene: TRBV9; D gene: -; clone size: few; CDR3 protein: CASSGGLPETQYF; CDR3 DNA: TGTGCCAGCAGCGGGGGACTTCCTGAGACCCAGTACTTC